The sequence of this TCR beta chain was determined in a study of T cells after posttransplantation cyclophosphamide. Cells defined as naive were viable CD3+CD4+ or CD3+CD8+ and CCR7+CD45RA+CD45RO-CD95-CD27+CD28+. The CDR3 consists of 13 residues. The V end lost 8 bases, the J end lost 10 bases, and 15 bases lay between the germline ends. CDR1 MNHEY and CDR2 SVGAGI come from the germline V gene. The repertoire was sequenced with immunoSEQ multiplex PCR; TCRdb's copy has only in-frame clones and lacks some. The repertoire holds approximately 15,000 clones, with 90% to 95% as singletons. The V call is TRBV6-5, the J call TRBJ1-6; no definite D call. The sequencing sample was made of naive CD4+ T cells sorted from blood. This TCR came from a woman between 45 and 65 years old in good health and a related stem cell transplant donor. The CDR3 region is CASSGSRSSPLHF. For the CDR3, the DNA is TGTGCCAGCTCCGGGAGTCGAAGCTCACCCCTCCACTTT.